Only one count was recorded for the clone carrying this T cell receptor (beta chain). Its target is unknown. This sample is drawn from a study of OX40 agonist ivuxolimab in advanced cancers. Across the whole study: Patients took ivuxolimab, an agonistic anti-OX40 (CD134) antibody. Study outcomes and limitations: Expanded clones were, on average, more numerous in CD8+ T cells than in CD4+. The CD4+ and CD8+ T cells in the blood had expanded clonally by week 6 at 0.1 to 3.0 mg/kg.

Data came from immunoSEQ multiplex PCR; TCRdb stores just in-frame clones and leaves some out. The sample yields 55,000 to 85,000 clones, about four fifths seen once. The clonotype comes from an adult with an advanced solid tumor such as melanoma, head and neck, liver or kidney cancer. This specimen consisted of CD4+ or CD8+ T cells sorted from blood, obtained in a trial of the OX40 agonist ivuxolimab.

This CDR3 reads CASSLDGEAFF. The CDR3 coding sequence is TGTGCCAGCAGCTTAGACGGGGAAGCTTTCTTT. The rearrangement links TRBV7-9 to TRBJ1-1; D not resolved. Germline V gene lookup returns CDR1 SEHNR and CDR2 FQNEAQ (reference sequence). The CDR3 runs to 11 residues. The germline V and J ends were trimmed by 1 base and 8 bases, with 5 bases remaining between them.